This TCR beta chain was identified during a study of graft-versus-host responses after intestinal transplantation. Study-level background: Among the recipients, all got anti-thymocyte globulin induction and then tacrolimus and steroids for around 3 years. Study findings and constraints: Declines in HvG clones occurring early post-transplant were associated with peak circulating GvH clone levels.

With regard to this clone: No antigen is known for it.

TCRdb's copy holds only in-frame clones and misses some; the assay was immunoSEQ multiplex PCR. Of tens of thousands of clones detected, about 95% appear once; the ten largest clones hold roughly 0.71%. The TCR was taken from a human patient who received an intestinal transplant, so some T cells may come from the graft donor. The material sequenced was PBMCs, taken 16 days after intestinal transplant.

CDR3 loop: CASSPRIPPNTEAFF. The CDR3, as DNA: TGTGCCAGCAGTCCAAGGATTCCCCCAAACACTGAAGCTTTCTTT. The chain joins TRBV28 to TRBJ1-1; D remains ambiguous. V was pared by 5 bases and J by 2 bases, with 15 bases between. The CDR3 extends over 15 amino acids. Germline CDR1 reads MDHEN; CDR2 reads SYDVKM.